This TCR beta chain comes out of a study of shared clonotypes between healthy human individuals (dated by TCRdb to 2018 to 2021). Background for the entire study: The cohort included a few men and a couple of women between 18 and 49 years of age. Per donor, three plates each were used for CD4 naive and CD4 memory, two for CD8 naive, and one for CD8 memory. Blood TCR repertoires of five healthy adults were deeply sequenced to estimate repertoire size and the extent of clonotype sharing between individuals. To increase sequencing depth and limit assay-specific biases, TCR repertoire library preparation and sequencing were carried out by different laboratories using diverse techniques. Between about 0.85 and 10 billion PBMCs per donor were obtained by leukapheresis.

The donors were healthy, HIV-negative adults with no recently reported acute infections or vaccinations. Every donor was a Caucasian adult living in Nashville, Tennessee, USA. Magnetic negative selection was used to enrich CD4+ T cells, after which naive cells were positively selected on CD45RA and the negative fraction became the memory subset. Blood was collected by leukapheresis, and PBMCs were isolated by Ficoll-Histopaque density gradient centrifugation and then cryopreserved in liquid nitrogen vapor phase. Analytical flow cytometry was used to check the purity and quantity of each magnetically sorted T cell population. Genomic DNA was isolated from every sorted fraction and measured by UV absorbance on a Nanodrop 2000c. CDR1 and CDR2 (SGHNT, YENEEA) derive from the germline V gene. V is pared back by 8 bases and J by 1 base, with 11 bases lying between the germline termini. Reading from cysteine to phenylalanine, the CDR3 counts 13 amino acids. Here the CDR3 DNA is all that survives: 39 bases in frame from base 1.

Using the deep immunoSEQ assay, TCR CDR3 regions were amplified from genomic DNA by multiplex PCR. Extracted genomic DNA from each cell subset was spread evenly across all wells of several immunoSEQ 96-well plates, with each plate serving as a replicate. For sorted subsets, each replicate PCR was loaded with about 200 ng genomic DNA, equivalent to approximately 27,000 T cell genomes. Purified libraries were quantified with a Qubit 3.0 fluorometer, sized on a Bioanalyzer 2100, and re-quantified with the KAPA Library Quantification kit. Every immunoSEQ 96-well plate was sequenced on a separate single-read 150-cycle Illumina NextSeq 550 flow cell. In the source study's methods: Because only junctional sequences without quality scores were contained in the immunoSEQ output, filtering matching that applied to full-length reads could not be performed. Sequences were annotated with PyIR, a Python wrapper for IgBLAST v1.9, and V/J genes and CDR3 were assigned using IMGT germline references. Reads were removed for weak V/J assignments (E-value above 1e-6), missing CDR3, stop codons, out-of-frame junctions, or ambiguous translated residues. V3J clonotypes were defined as sequences sharing the same inferred V gene, J gene, and CDR3 amino acid sequence. Percentage overlap between repertoires was calculated by dividing the number of shared unique clonotypes by the size of the smaller repertoire. RTK rarefaction, the Chao1 estimator, and Recon v2.1 estimates of unobserved clonotypes were used to assess repertoire richness. Generation probabilities for all TCRbeta clonotypes obtained by the gDNA method from a few donors were computed using OLGA. Sourced from immuneACCESS, this table was stored by TCRdb with only in-frame sequences that have V and J called. A share of the clones is absent; for the studies checked, an unresolved V gene accounts for under half, and the remainder has no known explanation. The V and J calls and clone size are taken from that table; D and trimming were inferred from the DNA. The sample table contains around 2,000,000 clones; only one count was recorded for 90% to 95% of them. 0.13% of the sample is in the top ten clones.

Broad study findings and their caveats: Clonotypes shared by all four sorted-subset donors showed higher generation probabilities than non-shared clonotypes. Pairwise subsampling led to the expectation that sequencing depth would affect the degree of clonotype sharing among donors. Only blood was sampled, and tissue TCR repertoires likely differ from those in blood. The small number of donors limited the genetic and exposure-history diversity represented. Across a handful of donors, 4.5% to 6.5% of naive CD4, approximately 4% of naive CD8, approximately 2.5% of memory CD4, and over 0.35% of memory CD8 clonotypes were shared. Even with the large sequencing depth, rarefaction of the sorted-subset datasets indicated that sequencing was incomplete. Naive subsets generally had larger estimated clonotype richness than memory subsets did.

Comments on this clone: No antigen is known for it. Within one base of it there is no much larger clone, and no base qualities were kept.

The V gene is TRBV11-3 and the J gene is TRBJ2-5; the D segment cannot be called with confidence. The sequence came from a man younger than 35 in good health. The specimen was naive CD4+ T cells sorted from blood. In light of the paper, this sample's cell subset or site label describes: CD45RA+ positively selected. The CDR3 protein: CASVARIQETQYF. The nucleotide sequence is TGTGCCAGCGTAGCCCGAATCCAAGAGACCCAGTACTTC.